A few counts support the clone carrying this T cell receptor beta chain. The CDR3 length is 16 residues. From germline, CDR1 is SGHRS and CDR2 YFSETQ. V dropped 4 bases and J dropped 0 bases, with 11 bases sitting between them. This sample was included in a study of T cells after yellow fever vaccination. One entry per CDR3 protein results from TCRdb running MiXCR on the 5' RACE reads. Of about 400,000 distinct CDR3 sequences detected, over 5% appear once; the ten largest clones hold 15%. The material was PBMCs, obtained 5 days after the yellow fever booster vaccination. V usage is TRBV5-1 and J usage is TRBJ2-6; D unclear. The TCR originated in a man aged 30 to 45 who received the YFV17D yellow fever vaccine. Here the CDR3 reads CASSTAPVSGANVLTF. CDR3 sequence (DNA): TGCGCCAGCAGCACCGCCCCGGTCTCTGGGGCCAACGTCCTGACTTTC.